Listed below are T cell receptor beta chains from one sample, sequenced in a study of shared clonotypes between healthy human individuals. The assay was immunoSEQ multiplex PCR, and TCRdb's table has in-frame clones only and misses some. This table holds about 480,000 clones, 60% to 80% found once. The sequenced sample consisted of PBMCs. These receptors were taken from a woman aged 40 to 50 in good health. Some clones in this sample may be carry-over from other donors' samples. Each CDR3 is given with its conserved first and last residue. The D gene is left open where the match is weak. Clone size, where shown, is once, few, many, or a class for clones that have expanded.

TRBJ1-2,-,-,TRBV2,TGTGCCAGCAGTCCCCTGGAGGGGGGCTATGGCTACACCTTC,CASSPLEGGYGYTF
TRBJ1-5,-,TRBD1,TRBV7-2,TGTGCCAGCAGCTTAGGGGACAGGGGTCTCAATCAGCCCCAGCATTTT,CASSLGDRGLNQPQHF
TRBJ2-7,-,TRBD2,TRBV6-1,TGTGCCAGCAGTGAAGCCCCGGCGGCTAGCGGTCGGCCCTACGAGCAGTACTTC,CASSEAPAASGRPYEQYF
TRBJ1-1,few,-,TRBV18,TGTGCCAGCTCACCTTTCGAAAGAAGGACTGAAGCTTTCTTT,CASSPFERRTEAFF
TRBJ1-5,-,TRBD1,TRBV6-5,TGTGCCAGCAGTTATTTAGCAGGGGGGGATCAGCCCCAGCATTTT,CASSYLAGGDQPQHF
TRBJ1-5,-,TRBD1,TRBV28,TGTGCCAGCAGTTTACCGACAGGGTTTGATAAGCGTCAGCCCCAGCATTTT,CASSLPTGFDKRQPQHF
TRBJ2-3,-,-,TRBV20-1,TGCAGTGCGAGAATCCGGAGTACGCAGTATTTT,CSARIRSTQYF
TRBJ1-1,-,TRBD1,TRBV19,TGTGCCAGTAGTTTCCAGGGGGGCACTGAAGCTTTCTTT,CASSFQGGTEAFF
TRBJ1-2,-,-,TRBV7-9,TGTGCCAGCAGCCCGCGGGGGGCATATGGCTACACCTTC,CASSPRGAYGYTF
TRBJ1-4,few,TRBD1,TRBV7-9,TGTGCCAGCAGCCTCTCCGGGACAGTTGAAAAACTGTTTTTT,CASSLSGTVEKLFF
TRBJ1-2,-,TRBD1,TRBV7-9,TGTGCCAGCAGCCGTACAGGGGCGGATGGTGGCTACACCTTC,CASSRTGADGGYTF
TRBJ2-7,-,TRBD1,TRBV5-1,TGCGCCAGCACCCCGAGGCAGGGGGCATGGGAGCAGTACTTC,CASTPRQGAWEQYF
TRBJ2-2,-,TRBD2,TRBV7-8,TGTGCCAGCAGCTTTTACTGGGGAACTAGCGGAAAAACCGGGGAGCTGTTTTTT,CASSFYWGTSGKTGELFF
TRBJ2-5,-,-,TRBV25-1,TGTGCCAGCAGTGAATATATGGGGGCCCAAGAGACCCAGTACTTC,CASSEYMGAQETQYF
TRBJ2-5,many,-,TRBV7-9,TGTGCCAGCAGCTTGGGATTGCTGGAGACCCAGTACTTC,CASSLGLLETQYF